Listed below are T cell receptor beta chains from one sample, sequenced in a study of circulating and synovial CD4+ cells in juvenile arthritis. Clones were read by immunoSEQ multiplex PCR, and TCRdb kept only the in-frame ones, dropping some. The sample yields tens of thousands of clones, just under 97% seen once. The specimen sequenced was CD4+ T cells from blood. All receptors derive from a human donor with juvenile idiopathic arthritis. Both conserved end residues are trimmed from each CDR3. Fields, in order: V gene, D gene, CDR3 protein. The D gene is left open where the match is weak.

v_gene: TRBV28; d_gene: -; CDR3aa: ASSPFTFSDYSQETQY
v_gene: TRBV9; d_gene: -; CDR3aa: ASSVDTGGNQPQH
v_gene: TRBV29-1; d_gene: -; CDR3aa: SVGGLYTEAF
v_gene: TRBV4-1; d_gene: TRBD1; CDR3aa: ASSQDRDLYGYT
v_gene: TRBV5-8; d_gene: -; CDR3aa: ASQRRYSNQPQH
v_gene: TRBV11-2; d_gene: TRBD1; CDR3aa: ASSDRGRNNTEAF
v_gene: TRBV9; d_gene: -; CDR3aa: ASSLLPEGRDINTIY
v_gene: TRBV29-1; d_gene: TRBD1; CDR3aa: SVRTGGTEAF
v_gene: TRBV5-1; d_gene: TRBD2; CDR3aa: ASSPPEGRGGFNEQF
v_gene: TRBV11-2; d_gene: -; CDR3aa: ASSLTGRLVDTQY
v_gene: TRBV28; d_gene: -; CDR3aa: ASSLYSTNEKLF
v_gene: TRBV10-3; d_gene: -; CDR3aa: AISDRMNTEAF
v_gene: TRBV28; d_gene: -; CDR3aa: ASSSPYPDETGLVSYGYT
v_gene: TRBV5-1; d_gene: -; CDR3aa: ASRGGAADTQY
v_gene: TRBV7-9; d_gene: -; CDR3aa: ASRLSLGDEQY
v_gene: TRBV7-2; d_gene: TRBD2; CDR3aa: ASSQRKRGAIIGELF
v_gene: TRBV11-1; d_gene: TRBD1; CDR3aa: ASSLVLGQGFRQY
v_gene: TRBV19; d_gene: -; CDR3aa: AASPGRGNTIY
v_gene: TRBV7-2; d_gene: -; CDR3aa: ASSLAGPVAEKLF
v_gene: TRBV29-1; d_gene: -; CDR3aa: SVLHRAHEQY
v_gene: TRBV29-1; d_gene: TRBD2; CDR3aa: SVGTLADNEQF
v_gene: TRBV28; d_gene: TRBD1; CDR3aa: ASTNAPGGGGLSGYT
v_gene: TRBV15; d_gene: -; CDR3aa: ATSRADTEAF
v_gene: TRBV7-2; d_gene: TRBD1; CDR3aa: ASRRTGEQETQY
v_gene: TRBV23-1; d_gene: -; CDR3aa: ASSDHRLPNTEAF
v_gene: TRBV6-5; d_gene: TRBD2; CDR3aa: ASRGGTAPYEQY
v_gene: TRBV6-1; d_gene: TRBD2; CDR3aa: AARRGLSYEQY
v_gene: TRBV27; d_gene: -; CDR3aa: ASSLTGEYGNTIY
v_gene: TRBV7-2; d_gene: -; CDR3aa: ASSLGTALSAEKLF
v_gene: TRBV5-1; d_gene: TRBD1; CDR3aa: ASHQASGQGVSYGYT
v_gene: TRBV30; d_gene: -; CDR3aa: AWSVIADTQY
v_gene: TRBV6-4; d_gene: TRBD1; CDR3aa: ASSDVTGGGYT
v_gene: TRBV7-9; d_gene: -; CDR3aa: ASSLLGTGELF
v_gene: TRBV29-1; d_gene: -; CDR3aa: SVAERRSGNTIY
v_gene: TRBV27; d_gene: -; CDR3aa: ASIPSPYTDTQY
v_gene: TRBV9; d_gene: TRBD1; CDR3aa: ASSATGTGGYEQY
v_gene: TRBV30; d_gene: -; CDR3aa: AWSPGIPRSGELF
v_gene: TRBV11-3; d_gene: -; CDR3aa: ASSLGPPGRSGNTIY
v_gene: TRBV4-3; d_gene: -; CDR3aa: ASSLILPPDEQF
v_gene: TRBV4-1; d_gene: TRBD1; CDR3aa: ASSQERTGKYGYT
v_gene: TRBV28; d_gene: -; CDR3aa: ASTTRATGHNQPQH